This T cell receptor (beta chain) was identified in a study of blood T cell repertoires in COVID-19 (TCRdb year 2020). At the level of the whole study: Collaborator samples came from the United States, Italy and Spain and covered acute and convalescent phases of COVID-19. The prospective study material was composed of cDNA or gDNA derived from T cells, B-cell-depleted T cells, or PBMCs. The dataset comprised deeply sampled blood TCRbeta repertoires from subjects exposed to, actively infected with, or recovered from COVID-19. The repertoires were released in a freely available public database intended as a resource for research on the immune response to SARS-CoV-2. Samples came from the ongoing ImmuneRACE study (first 160 participants) plus 1,254 subjects from 6 global collaborators. The sample metadata nearly always contained a de-identified subject ID, COVID-19 status, age in years and sex. Where available, HLA class I and class II types were taken from metadata supplied by the sample provider and were not determined by assay-based typing. Broad study findings and their caveats: How much clinical and demographic metadata was included differed by source and by participant, and the metadata was provided uncurated.

The sample holds one count of this clone. The antigen it recognizes is unknown. No much larger clone is present one base from it, and per-base qualities are unavailable. Whole blood was collected in K2EDTA tubes by collaborating institutions according to the institutions' own protocols. For TCRbeta analysis, collaborator samples were shipped as frozen whole blood, as isolated PBMCs, or as DNA extracted from either sample type. TCRbeta CDR3 regions were amplified from genomic DNA using the immunoSEQ Assay, a bias-controlled multiplex PCR. In the original analysis: Nucleated cell counts per sample were estimated from amplification of reference gene primers within the assay. To quantify the absolute abundance of each unique TCRbeta CDR3 rearrangement, sequence reads were collapsed and filtered. For each sample, productive Simpson clonality was calculated as the square root of Simpson's diversity index over productive rearrangements. In its TCRdb copy, this immuneACCESS table keeps in-frame sequences only and misses some clones. Where compared with another copy, unresolved V genes explain less than half of these, and the others have no known cause. That table furnishes V, J and clone size, whereas the DNA furnished D and trimming. The sample records around 74,000 clones, roughly nine tenths of which are singletons. The leading ten clones occupy about 17% of the sample.

The TCR originated in an elderly woman with active or convalescent COVID-19. Sequenced sample: peripheral blood.

CDR3 sequence: CASARLAPSGNTIYF. The sequenced DNA is TGTGCCAGCGCGAGACTCGCACCCTCTGGAAACACCATATATTTT. The V gene is TRBV28 and the J gene is TRBJ1-3; no D gene call is confident. Including cysteine and phenylalanine, the CDR3 has 15 amino acids. Only the CDR3 DNA is retained, 45 bases long and in frame from the first base. V is shortened by 8 bases, J by 0 bases, and the region joining them spans 14 bases. The germline V gene provides CDR1 MDHEN and CDR2 SYDVKM.